This T cell receptor (beta chain) was retrieved from a study of blood T cell repertoires in COVID-19. Study overall: There were acute and convalescent COVID-19 samples, and they came from the United States, Italy and Spain. T cells, B-cell-depleted T cells, or PBMCs supplied cDNA or gDNA.

Method: immunoSEQ multiplex PCR; TCRdb's copy keeps in-frame clones and lacks some. This sample has 210,000 or so clones; around 89% occur once, and the top ten carry about 2.5%. The CDR3 consists of 15 residues. Germline CDR1 is PRHDT and CDR2 is FYEKMQ (reference sequence). The V and J ends lost 5 bases and 0 bases respectively, with 11 bases between them. Seattle researchers signed up patients amid active infection and tracked them longitudinally. This TCR came from a man younger than 40 with COVID-19, enrolled during active disease. The gene calls are TRBV13 and TRBJ1-3; D may be TRBD1 (5 bases). The material sequenced was peripheral blood. The CDR3 DNA is TGTGCCAGCAGCCCCCCAGGGCTCTCTGGAAACACCATATATTTT. It is translated as CASSPPGLSGNTIYF.